What follows describes a single T cell receptor beta chain. Its antigen is not known. This entry comes from a study of vaccination effects on CD4 cells after COVID-19. Background on the study: Sampling occurred a median 72 days post second dose, range 14 to 241.

Viral peptide pools were used in the ViraFEST assay to expand antigen-specific CD4+ T cells, and sequencing came afterward. Culture lasted under 13 days before CD4+ T cell isolation. The cohort was immunized with two doses of either the BNT162b2 or mRNA-1273 vaccine. Vaccinees lacked prior SARS-CoV-2 infection and tested negative for nucleocapsid antibodies. Losses at the gene ends were 4 bases for V and 2 bases for J; bases not matched to a gene: 9. CDR1 is MNHNS, CDR2 SASEGT, per germline. This CDR3 has 17 amino acids. Here immunoSEQ multiplex PCR was the method, and the copy in TCRdb shows in-frame clones only, minus some. The table has fewer than 25,000 clones, about 73% seen once.

This clonotype was obtained from a human donor who received a COVID-19 vaccine. V is TRBV6-1 and J is TRBJ2-3; 10 positions match TRBD2. Material: CD4+ T cells from PBMCs cultured with SARS-CoV-2 spike peptides, obtained after COVID-19 vaccination. The CDR3 DNA reads as TGTGCCAGCAGTGTCACTCGGCTAGCGGGAGTCACAGATACGCAGTATTTT. Translated: CASSVTRLAGVTDTQYF.